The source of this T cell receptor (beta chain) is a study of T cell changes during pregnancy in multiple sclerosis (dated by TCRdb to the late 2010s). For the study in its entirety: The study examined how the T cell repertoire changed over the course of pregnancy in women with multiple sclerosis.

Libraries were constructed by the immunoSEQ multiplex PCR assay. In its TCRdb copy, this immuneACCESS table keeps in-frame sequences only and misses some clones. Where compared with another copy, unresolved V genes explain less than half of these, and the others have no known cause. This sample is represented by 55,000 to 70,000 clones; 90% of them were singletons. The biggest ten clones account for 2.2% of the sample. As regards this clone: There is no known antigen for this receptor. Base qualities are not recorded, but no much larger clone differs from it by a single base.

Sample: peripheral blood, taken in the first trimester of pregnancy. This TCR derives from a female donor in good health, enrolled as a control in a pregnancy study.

At the DNA level, the sequence is TGTGCCAGCAGTCTTGGACTTCCCAACTACGAGCAGTACTTC. The resulting protein is CASSLGLPNYEQYF. The sequence links TRBV27 to TRBJ2-7; a tentative D match to TRBD2 spans 5 bases. Spanning cysteine to phenylalanine, the CDR3 consists of 14 amino acids. This entry keeps only the CDR3 DNA: 42 bases, framed from base 1. V gives up 5 bases and J gives up 3 bases, and the segment between their germline ends measures 14 bases. For CDR1 and CDR2, the germline V gene (reference sequence) lists MNHEY and SMNVEV.